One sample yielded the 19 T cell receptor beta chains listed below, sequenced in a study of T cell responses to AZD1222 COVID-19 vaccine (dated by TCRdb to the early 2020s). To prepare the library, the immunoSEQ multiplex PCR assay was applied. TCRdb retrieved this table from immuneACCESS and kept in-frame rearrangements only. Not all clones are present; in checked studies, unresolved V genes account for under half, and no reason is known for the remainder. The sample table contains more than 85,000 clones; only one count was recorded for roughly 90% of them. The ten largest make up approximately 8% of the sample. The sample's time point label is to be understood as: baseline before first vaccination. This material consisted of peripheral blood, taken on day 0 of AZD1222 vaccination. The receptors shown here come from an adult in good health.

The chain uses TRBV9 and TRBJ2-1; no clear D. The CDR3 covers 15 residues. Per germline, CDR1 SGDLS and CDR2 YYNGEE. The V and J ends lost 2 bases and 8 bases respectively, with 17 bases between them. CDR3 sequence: CASSVYSSPGDEQFF. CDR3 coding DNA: TGTGCCAGCAGCGTGTATTCTTCCCCGGGCGATGAGCAGTTCTTC. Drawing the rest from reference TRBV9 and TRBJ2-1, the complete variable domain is DSGVTQTPKHLITATGQRVTLRCSPRSGDLSVYWYQQSLDQGLQFLIQYYNGEERAKGNILERFSAQQFPDLHSELNLSSLELGDSALYFCASSVYSSPGDEQFFGPGTRLTVL.

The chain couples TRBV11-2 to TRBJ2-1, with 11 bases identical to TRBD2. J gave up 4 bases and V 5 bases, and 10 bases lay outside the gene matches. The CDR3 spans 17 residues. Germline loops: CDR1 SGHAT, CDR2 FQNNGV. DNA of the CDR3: TGTGCCAGCAGCCTTACTAGCGGGGGTTACCCGTACAATGAGCAGTTCTTC. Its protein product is CASSLTSGGYPYNEQFF.

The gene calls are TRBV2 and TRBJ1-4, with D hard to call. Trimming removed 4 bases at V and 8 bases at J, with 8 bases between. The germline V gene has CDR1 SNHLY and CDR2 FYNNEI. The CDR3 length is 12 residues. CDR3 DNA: TGTGCCAGCAGTGGGGGAGAAGAAAAACTGTTTTTT. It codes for CASSGGEEKLFF.

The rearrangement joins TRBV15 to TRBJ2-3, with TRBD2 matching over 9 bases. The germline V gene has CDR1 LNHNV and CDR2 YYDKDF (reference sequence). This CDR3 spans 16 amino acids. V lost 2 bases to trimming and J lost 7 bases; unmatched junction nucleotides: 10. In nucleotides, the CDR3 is TGTGCCACCAGCAGACTTGCGGGGGGGCTCTTCTATACGCAGTATTTT. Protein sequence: CATSRLAGGLFYTQYF.

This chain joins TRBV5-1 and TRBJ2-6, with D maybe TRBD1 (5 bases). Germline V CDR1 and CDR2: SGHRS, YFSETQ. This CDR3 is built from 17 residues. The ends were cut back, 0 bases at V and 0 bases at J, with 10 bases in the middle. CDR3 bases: TGCGCCAGCAGCTTGGTGGCAGGACACTCTGGGGCCAACGTCCTGACTTTC. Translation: CASSLVAGHSGANVLTF.

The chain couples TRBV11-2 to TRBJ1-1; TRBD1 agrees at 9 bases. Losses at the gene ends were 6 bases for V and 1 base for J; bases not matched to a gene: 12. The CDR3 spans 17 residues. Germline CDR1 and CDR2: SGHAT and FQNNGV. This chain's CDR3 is CASRRYKGQGKNTEAFF. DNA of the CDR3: TGTGCCAGCAGACGTTATAAGGGACAGGGAAAGAACACTGAAGCTTTCTTT.

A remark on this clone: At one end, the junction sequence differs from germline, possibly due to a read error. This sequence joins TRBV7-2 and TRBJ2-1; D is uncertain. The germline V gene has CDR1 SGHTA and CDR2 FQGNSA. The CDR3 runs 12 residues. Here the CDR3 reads CASTLLGNEQFF. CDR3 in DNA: TGTGCCAGCACCTTACTTGGCAATGAGCAGTTCTTC.

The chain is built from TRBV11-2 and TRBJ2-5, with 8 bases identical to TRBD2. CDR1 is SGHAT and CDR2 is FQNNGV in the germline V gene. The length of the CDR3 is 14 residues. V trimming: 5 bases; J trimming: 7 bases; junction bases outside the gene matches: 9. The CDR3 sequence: CASSRALGGGTQYF. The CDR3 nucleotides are TGTGCCAGCAGCCGGGCCCTCGGGGGGGGGACCCAGTACTTC.

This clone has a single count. CDR3 residues: CASSRRWGALTGELFF. CDR3 sequence (DNA): TGTGCCAGCAGTCGAAGGTGGGGGGCTTTAACCGGGGAGCTGTTTTTT. The genes are TRBV27 and TRBJ2-2; D may be TRBD1 or TRBD2 (6 bases each). The germline V gene encodes CDR1 MNHEY and CDR2 SMNVEV (reference sequence). CDR3 size: 16 residues. Trimming shortened V by 5 bases and J by 5 bases, and 18 bases separated the two germline ends.

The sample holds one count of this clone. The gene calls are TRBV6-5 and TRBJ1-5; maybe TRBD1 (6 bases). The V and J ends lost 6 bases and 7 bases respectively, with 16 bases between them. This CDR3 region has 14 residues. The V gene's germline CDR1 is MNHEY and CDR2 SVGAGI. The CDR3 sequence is CASRTGGRGQPQHF. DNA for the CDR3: TGTGCCAGCAGGACGGGGGGCCGGGGACAGCCCCAGCATTTT.

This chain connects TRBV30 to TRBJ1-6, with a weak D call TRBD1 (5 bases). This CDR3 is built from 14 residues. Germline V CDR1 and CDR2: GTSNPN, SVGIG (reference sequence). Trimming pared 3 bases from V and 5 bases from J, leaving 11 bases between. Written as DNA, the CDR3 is TGTGCCTGGAGCCAGGGACTGAATAATTCACCCCTCCACTTT. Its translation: CAWSQGLNNSPLHF.

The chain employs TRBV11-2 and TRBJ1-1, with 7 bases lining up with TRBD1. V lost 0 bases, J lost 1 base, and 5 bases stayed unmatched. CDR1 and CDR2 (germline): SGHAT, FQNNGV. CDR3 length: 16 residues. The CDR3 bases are TGTGCCAGCAGCTTAGACGATCGACAGGGGAACACTGAAGCTTTCTTT. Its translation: CASSLDDRQGNTEAFF.

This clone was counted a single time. CDR3 amino acids: CASSLGRSTQTYEQYF. The CDR3 DNA is TGTGCCAGCAGTTTGGGCCGGTCCACCCAAACCTACGAGCAGTACTTC. The chain recombines TRBV27 with TRBJ2-7; D gene unclear. The V end was cut by 3 bases, the J end by 2 bases, with 17 bases between. The CDR3 length is 16 residues. The germline gives CDR1 MNHEY, CDR2 SMNVEV (reference sequence).

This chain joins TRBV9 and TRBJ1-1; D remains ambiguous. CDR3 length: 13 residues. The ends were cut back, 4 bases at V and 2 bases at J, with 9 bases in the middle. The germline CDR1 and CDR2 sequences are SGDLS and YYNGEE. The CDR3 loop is CASSPRSNTEAFF. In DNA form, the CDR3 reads TGTGCCAGCAGCCCCCGGAGTAACACTGAAGCTTTCTTT.

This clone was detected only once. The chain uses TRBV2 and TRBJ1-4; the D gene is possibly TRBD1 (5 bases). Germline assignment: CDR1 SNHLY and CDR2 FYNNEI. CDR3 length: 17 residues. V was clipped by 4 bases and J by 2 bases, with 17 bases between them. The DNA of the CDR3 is TGTGCCAGCAGTGTCCGGCAGGGATCGTATACTAATGAAAAACTGTTTTTT. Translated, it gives CASSVRQGSYTNEKLFF.

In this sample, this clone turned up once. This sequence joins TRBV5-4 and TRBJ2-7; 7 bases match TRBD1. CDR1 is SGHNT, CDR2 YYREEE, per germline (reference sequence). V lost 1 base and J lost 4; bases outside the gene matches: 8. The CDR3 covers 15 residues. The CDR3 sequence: CASSLLDRVRYEQYF. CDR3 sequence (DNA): TGTGCCAGCAGCTTGCTCGACAGGGTCCGGTACGAGCAGTACTTC.

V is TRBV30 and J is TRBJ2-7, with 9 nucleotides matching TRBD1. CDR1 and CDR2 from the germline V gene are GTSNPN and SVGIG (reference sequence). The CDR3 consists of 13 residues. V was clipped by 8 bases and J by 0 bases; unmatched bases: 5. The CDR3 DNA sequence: TGTGCCGGGGGACAGGGAACCTCCTACGAGCAGTACTTC. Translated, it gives CAGGQGTSYEQYF.

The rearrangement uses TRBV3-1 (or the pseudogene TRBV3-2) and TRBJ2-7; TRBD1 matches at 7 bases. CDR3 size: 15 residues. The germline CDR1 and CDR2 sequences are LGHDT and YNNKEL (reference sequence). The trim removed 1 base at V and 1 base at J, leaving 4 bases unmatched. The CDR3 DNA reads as TGTGCCAGCAGCCAAGGTTCAGGGGGATCCTACGAGCAGTACTTC. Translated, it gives CASSQGSGGSYEQYF.

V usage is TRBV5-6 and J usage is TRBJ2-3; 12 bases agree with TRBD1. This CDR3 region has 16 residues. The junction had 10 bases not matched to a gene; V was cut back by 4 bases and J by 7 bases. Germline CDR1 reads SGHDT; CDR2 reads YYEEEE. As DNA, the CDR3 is TGTGCCAGCAGCAGCACCCGGGACAGGGGGCTGTATACGCAGTATTTT. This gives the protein CASSSTRDRGLYTQYF.